This is a list of T cell receptor beta chains from one sample in a study of Graves' ophthalmopathy and Graves' hyperthyroidism. TCRdb recomputed calls from the multiplex PCR reads with MiXCR, one row per CDR3 protein. This table has hundreds of thousands of distinct CDR3 sequences, 14% appearing once. Sample: blood. These receptor sequences come from a young woman with Graves' ophthalmopathy. Each CDR3 is given without its conserved first and last residue. A clone size is listed for some rows: how often the clone was seen (once, few, many), or a class if it is expanded.

12 TRBJ1-6 - TRBV12-3/TRBV12-4 ASRRRFYNSPLH
13 TRBJ1-1 many TRBV6-5 ASSYSIQGGTEAF
13 TRBJ2-7 few TRBV5-1 ASSLAGEFSYEQY
11 TRBJ2-7 many TRBV7-8 ASSLARRNEQY
10 TRBJ1-6 - TRBV20-1 SARGGDSPLH
14 TRBJ1-1 many TRBV15 ATSRVFRGLNTEAF
10 TRBJ1-1 many TRBV6-5 ASSYRTEEAF
11 TRBJ1-3 many TRBV6-5 ASSRDIGNTIY
13 TRBJ2-7 many TRBV20-1 SAPGLAGLRYEQY
11 TRBJ1-1 - TRBV27 ASGASLIAKAF
12 TRBJ2-2 - TRBV24-1 ATSEGWEAGELF
14 TRBJ2-2 many TRBV27 ASSLYSSYNTGELF
13 TRBJ2-7 many TRBV6-5 ASSYSGVSSYEQY
11 TRBJ1-1 - TRBV6-5 ASSYWPNTEAF
11 TRBJ2-7 many TRBV11-2 ASSLQGVYEQY
11 TRBJ2-7 - TRBV6-2/TRBV6-3 ASQLAGIDEQY
15 TRBJ2-4 many TRBV11-2 ASSLGIAGSVGNIQY
13 TRBJ2-5 few TRBV13 ASSRGELHQETQY
13 TRBJ2-7 - TRBV5-1 ASSQTSGGVYEQY
14 TRBJ1-5 many TRBV20-1 SASATQTGFVQPQH
14 TRBJ1-5 many TRBV2 ASSRAGRLINQPQH
16 TRBJ2-7 many TRBV13 ASSLETFRGKVTYEQY
14 TRBJ2-2 many TRBV19 ASTVVGGFSTGELF
15 TRBJ2-2 few TRBV12-3/TRBV12-4 ASSPTGGLAGIGELF
14 TRBJ2-2 many TRBV6-1 ASSGVQGMGSGELF
12 TRBJ1-1 many TRBV5-1 ASSLRTLNTEAF
12 TRBJ1-3 many TRBV6-5 ASSQGRSGNTIY
15 TRBJ2-5 many TRBV20-1 SARDLKVGQDQETQY
15 TRBJ1-5 many TRBV28 ASRYNTGTGGNQPQH
10 TRBJ1-2 once TRBV6-5 ASSYGDSGYT
12 TRBJ1-2 many TRBV6-5 ASSYGRGVYGYT
14 TRBJ2-3 - TRBV28 ASSLPGGAGTDTQY
12 TRBJ1-5 many TRBV28 ASSPNRGYQPQH
13 TRBJ1-6 many TRBV10-3 AIREKTATNSPLH
10 TRBJ2-2 many TRBV9 ASSAGSGELF
10 TRBJ2-7 many TRBV27 ASRVTGGEQY
12 TRBJ2-2 many TRBV29-1 SVESTFITGELF
9 TRBJ1-1 many TRBV30 AWQEATEAF